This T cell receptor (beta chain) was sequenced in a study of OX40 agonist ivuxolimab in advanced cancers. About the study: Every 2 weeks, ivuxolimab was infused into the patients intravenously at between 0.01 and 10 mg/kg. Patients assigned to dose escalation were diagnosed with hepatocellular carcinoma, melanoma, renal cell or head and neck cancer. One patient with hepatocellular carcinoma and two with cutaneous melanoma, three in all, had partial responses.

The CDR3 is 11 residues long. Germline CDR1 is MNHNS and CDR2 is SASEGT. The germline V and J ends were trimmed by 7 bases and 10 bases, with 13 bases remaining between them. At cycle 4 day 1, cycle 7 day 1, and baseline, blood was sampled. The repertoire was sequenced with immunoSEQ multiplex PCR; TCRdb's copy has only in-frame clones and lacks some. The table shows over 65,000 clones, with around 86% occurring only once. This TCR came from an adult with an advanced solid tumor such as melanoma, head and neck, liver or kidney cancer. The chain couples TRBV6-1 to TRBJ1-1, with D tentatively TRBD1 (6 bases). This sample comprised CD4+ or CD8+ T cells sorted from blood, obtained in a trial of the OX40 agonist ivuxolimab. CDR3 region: CASTNGGAAFF. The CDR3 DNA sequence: TGTGCCAGCACAAACGGGGGGGCAGCTTTCTTT.